The present entry profiles one T cell receptor beta chain with its context. The data belong to a study of blood T cell repertoires in COVID-19. Study overall: Samples representing acute and convalescent COVID-19 were sourced from the United States, Italy and Spain. PBMCs, B-cell-depleted T cells, or T cells were the source of the cDNA or gDNA that made up the material.

Per the study methods: By means of reference gene primer amplification, nucleated cell counts were estimated. Sequencing used immunoSEQ multiplex PCR; TCRdb keeps in-frame clones, though not all of them. V, J and clone size are taken as reported in that table, and D and trimming were inferred from the DNA itself. The sample lists 160,000 or so clones, approximately 83% seen once, with 1.5% in the top ten. Germline V gene data show CDR1 as SGHDN and CDR2 as FVKESK. CDR3 length equals 15 residues. V lost 5 bases to trimming and J lost 9 bases; unmatched junction nucleotides: 7. This clonotype was obtained from a human donor in a cohort sampled during active COVID-19. The source material was peripheral blood. This chain links TRBV14 with TRBJ2-1; 13 bases match TRBD2. For the CDR3, the DNA is TGTGCCAGCAGCGAACTAGCGGGAGGGCCCGTTGAGCAGTTCTTC. This sequence encodes CASSELAGGPVEQFF.